The T cell receptor (beta chain) described here comes from a study of T cells after yellow fever vaccination. For the study at large: Fractions with few cells were prepared using SMART-Seq v4 Ultra Low Input. The study, taken as a whole, reports: A secondary response was less intense yet reached its peak sooner, at day 5 versus 15. Clones that expanded after primary vaccination mostly reappeared after the booster (roughly 97% CD4, 80% to 90% CD8).

This clonotype appeared many times. Its antigen is still unknown. For TCR, cDNA came from 5'RACE template switching, which added a universal primer site and UMIs. One entry per CDR3 protein, called by TCRdb with MiXCR from the 5' RACE reads. The table includes 250,000 or so distinct CDR3 sequences, 3.6% detected once. The CDR3 loop spans 16 amino acids. V dropped 0 bases and J dropped 2 bases, with 13 bases sitting between them. Germline V gene sequence: CDR1 SGHDT, CDR2 YYEEEE. This sequence was found in a young man who received the YFV17D yellow fever vaccine. The rearrangement links TRBV5-6 to TRBJ2-3; tentative D call: TRBD1 (6 bases). The source material was PBMCs, sampled 15 days after the yellow fever booster vaccination. The CDR3 sequence is CASSLAAGAPTDTQYF. In DNA form, the CDR3 reads TGTGCCAGCAGCTTGGCGGCAGGGGCCCCCACAGATACGCAGTATTTT.